Following are 21 T cell receptor beta chains from one sample sequenced in a study of shared clonotypes between healthy human individuals. Produced via immunoSEQ multiplex PCR; TCRdb's table is partial and in-frame only. The sample gives about 2 million clones, roughly 94% of which show up once; 0.85% to 1.2% is in the top ten. Naive CD8 cells lacked CD45RO and underwent positive selection for CCR7, leaving out terminally differentiated effector memory CD45RA+ cells. The sequenced sample was naive CD8+ T cells sorted from blood. The receptors originated from a man between 18 and 29 years old in good health.

This clone came up once. The chain employs TRBV4-3 and TRBJ2-5; 7 positions agree with TRBD1. Germline CDR1 and CDR2: LGHNA and YSLEER. The CDR3 runs 15 residues. J lost 2 bases, V lost 4 bases, and 7 bases had no gene match. The CDR3 coding sequence is TGCGCCAGCAGCCGGGTACAGGGGTCACAAGAGACCCAGTACTTC. This sequence encodes CASSRVQGSQETQYF.

For this clone: Within the sample, other DNA sequences also encode this same CDR3. V is TRBV19 and J is TRBJ1-2, with unresolved D. V lost 3 bases and J 3 bases, leaving 8 bases between the germline ends. The length of the CDR3 is 13 residues. Germline V gives CDR1 LNHDA, CDR2 SQIVND (reference sequence). The CDR3 coding sequence is TGTGCCAGTAGTATCTCGGGGTACTATGGCTACACCTTC. It codes for CASSISGYYGYTF.

This clone came up once. The rearrangement uses TRBV7-8 and TRBJ1-5; D is unresolved. Germline CDR1 is SGHVS and CDR2 is FQNEAQ. V lost 1 base and J lost 3, with 4 bases in between. This CDR3 region has 13 residues. CDR3 in amino acids: CASSLDLNQPQHF. Here the CDR3 DNA reads TGTGCCAGCAGCTTAGACCTCAATCAGCCCCAGCATTTT.

V gene TRBV6-5 combines with J gene TRBJ2-5; the D is unclear. From germline, CDR1 is MNHEY and CDR2 SVGAGI. The CDR3 covers 14 residues. The V and J ends lost 2 bases and 3 bases respectively, with 10 bases between them. The CDR3 region has the DNA TGTGCCAGCAGTTACGTTCGGGCAGAAGAGACCCAGTACTTC. It translates to CASSYVRAEETQYF.

Comments on this clone: This sample includes further DNA sequences coding for the same CDR3. The chain carries TRBV13 and TRBJ2-7; unclear D gene. The CDR3 spans 12 residues. Germline CDR1 PRHDT, CDR2 FYEKMQ (reference sequence). With 2 bases removed from V and 4 bases from J, the gap between germline ends came to 6 bases. CDR3: CASSLRPYEQYF. The CDR3 DNA is TGTGCCAGCAGCTTACGGCCTTACGAGCAGTACTTC.

This clone has just one count. The CDR3 DNA reads TGTGCCAGCAATAGTATTGGACTAGCGGGGGCCGGCGCGCAGTTCTTC. It is translated as CASNSIGLAGAGAQFF. The chain links TRBV27 to TRBJ2-1; 13 nucleotides match TRBD2. Germline CDR1 and CDR2: MNHEY and SMNVEV (reference sequence). Trimming took 7 bases from V and 12 from J; bases not matched to a gene: 15. This CDR3 has 16 amino acids.

About this clone: Other DNA sequences within the sample encode an identical CDR3. The V gene is TRBV11-2, the J gene TRBJ2-7, with D maybe TRBD1 (5 bases). Between the trimmed V and J ends, which lost 5 bases and 4 bases, there was a span of 9 bases. The germline CDR1 and CDR2 sequences are SGHAT and FQNNGV. The CDR3 runs 12 residues. The CDR3 coding sequence is TGTGCCAGCAGCCAGGGTACATACGAGCAGTACTTC. This gives the protein CASSQGTYEQYF.

The CDR3 is CSVDGTYEQYF. Here the CDR3 DNA reads TGCAGCGTGGACGGGACCTACGAGCAGTACTTC. The rearrangement joins TRBV29-1 to TRBJ2-7; a weak D match, TRBD2 (5 bases). CDR3 length equals 11 residues. Germline V gene data show CDR1 as SQVTM and CDR2 as ANQGSEA. V lost 6 bases to trimming and J lost 2 bases, with 8 bases between them.

For this clone: A much larger clone differs by one base, so this may be a read error. V is TRBV29-1 and J is TRBJ1-2, with D hard to call. CDR1 is SQVTM and CDR2 is ANQGSEA in the germline V gene. The CDR3 is made up of 11 amino acids. CDR3 sequence: CSIEKGYGYTF. CDR3 nucleotides: TGCAGCATTGAGAAGGGATACGGCTACACCTTC.

For this clone: The sample contains more than one DNA sequence encoding this CDR3. CDR3 nucleotide sequence: TGTGCCAGCAGCGTAGGGGTTTACAATGAGCAGTTCTTC. Its protein is CASSVGVYNEQFF. The V gene is TRBV9, the J gene TRBJ2-1; no clear D gene. This CDR3 is 13 amino acids long. Trimming stripped 0 bases from V and 4 bases from J, with 5 bases between. Germline V lookup: CDR1 SGDLS, CDR2 YYNGEE.

The V call is TRBV28, the J call TRBJ1-1; tentative D call: TRBD1 (5 bases). Looked up from germline, CDR1 is MDHEN and CDR2 is SYDVKM. The V and J ends lost 2 bases and 2 bases respectively, with 6 bases between them. The length of the CDR3 is 13 residues. The CDR3 DNA follows: TGTGCCAGCAGTTTAGACAGAAACACTGAAGCTTTCTTT. Protein sequence: CASSLDRNTEAFF.

The gene calls are TRBV9 and TRBJ1-2; TRBD1 matches at 9 bases. The CDR3 loop spans 13 amino acids. With V trimmed by 10 bases and J by 2 bases, 6 bases remained unmatched. Germline values: CDR1 SGDLS, CDR2 YYNGEE. The CDR3 spells CASQGALNYGYTF. Here the CDR3 DNA reads TGTGCCTCACAGGGGGCACTCAACTATGGCTACACCTTC.

The genes are TRBV6-5 and TRBJ1-2; 7 bases fit TRBD1. CDR3 length: 14 residues. After removal of 5 bases from V and 4 bases from J, the junction contained 7 bases not matched to a gene. From germline, CDR1 is MNHEY and CDR2 SVGAGI. CDR3 in amino acids: CASSNQGGGYGYTF. The CDR3 DNA reads TGTGCCAGCAGTAACCAAGGGGGCGGCTATGGCTACACCTTC.

This clone was detected once. The rearrangement links TRBV6-5 to TRBJ2-7, with 7 bases lining up with TRBD1. With V trimmed by 7 bases and J by 4 bases, 13 bases remained unmatched. Germline lookup yields CDR1 MNHEY and CDR2 SVGAGI. The CDR3 runs 15 residues. CDR3 in amino acids: CASTGQVDGRYEQYF. The CDR3 nucleotides read TGTGCCAGCACTGGACAGGTAGACGGTCGGTACGAGCAGTACTTC.

V gene TRBV4-3 combines with J gene TRBJ2-7; D is unclear. The V end was cut by 0 bases, the J end by 4 bases, with 10 bases between. CDR3 length: 14 amino acids. Germline CDR1 LGHNA, CDR2 YSLEER. The CDR3 bases are TGCGCCAGCAGCCAAGATTCTGGGGATTACGAGCAGTACTTC. Its translation: CASSQDSGDYEQYF.

The chain has TRBV11-2 and TRBJ1-5; weak D call: TRBD1 (6 bases). Germline loops: CDR1 SGHAT, CDR2 FQNNGV. The CDR3 sequence is 14 residues long. V shed 4 bases and J shed 11 bases, with 18 bases lying between them. The CDR3 coding sequence is TGTGCCAGCAGCTCCGGGACACCTCACGGGACCCAGCATTTT. Translation gives CASSSGTPHGTQHF.

The chain links TRBV29-1 to TRBJ2-7; D may be TRBD1 (5 bases). With 5 bases removed from V and 1 base from J, the gap between germline ends came to 12 bases. Germline CDR1 is SQVTM and CDR2 is ANQGSEA. The CDR3 has 13 residues. The CDR3 DNA reads TGCAGCGTTTCAAGGGGCCTATCCTACGAGCAGTACTTC. This codes for CSVSRGLSYEQYF.

The genes are TRBV4-1 and TRBJ2-7, with a weak D call TRBD2 (6 bases). V lost 6 bases to trimming and J lost 1 base, with 13 bases between them. CDR3 length equals 14 residues. Per germline, CDR1 MGHRA and CDR2 YSYEKL. CDR3 residues: CASSRGAGSYEQYF. The CDR3 region has the DNA TGCGCCAGCAGTCGCGGGGCGGGGTCCTACGAGCAGTACTTC.

The V gene is TRBV7-9, the J gene TRBJ1-2, with TRBD1 as a possible D gene (5 bases). Germline V CDR1 and CDR2: SEHNR, FQNEAQ (reference sequence). V was shortened by 7 bases and J by 6 bases, with 12 bases between the two germline ends. The CDR3 sequence is 12 residues long. CDR3 in DNA: TGTGCCAGCACTTCTGGGGGAGATGGCTACACCTTC. Encoded protein: CASTSGGDGYTF.

The rearrangement links TRBV9 to TRBJ2-3; unclear D gene. V was pared by 0 bases and J by 2 bases, with 10 bases between. CDR1 is SGDLS, CDR2 YYNGEE, per germline. The CDR3 sequence is 15 residues long. Here the CDR3 reads CASSVDSSFTDTQYF. As DNA, the CDR3 is TGTGCCAGCAGCGTAGATTCCAGTTTCACAGATACGCAGTATTTT.

This chain links TRBV10-3 with TRBJ2-7; 13 positions agree with TRBD2. Germline V gene data show CDR1 as ENHRY and CDR2 as SYGVKD. CDR3 length: 15 amino acids. The junction had 8 bases not matched to a gene; V was cut back by 10 bases and J by 2 bases. Here the CDR3 DNA reads TGTGCCAGCGGCGGACTAGCGGGAGAAACCTACGAGCAGTACTTC. As protein: CASGGLAGETYEQYF.